The next 5 T cell receptor beta chains were all read from a single sample in a study of patients and donors after allogeneic stem cell transplantation. TCRdb independently ran MiXCR on the RT-PCR reads; one entry per CDR3 protein. The sample yields about a million distinct CDR3 sequences, roughly 18% seen once. Sequencing input: blood, either unsorted or a sorted T cell fraction (not recorded which). The receptors were gathered from a human donor who was either an allogeneic HSCT recipient or a stem cell or donor lymphocyte infusion donor (not recorded which). It is not recorded whose cells these are; they may come from a transplant donor.

The rearrangement links TRBV7-6 to TRBJ2-1, with TRBD1 matching over 9 bases. The V gene's germline CDR1 is SGHVS and CDR2 FNYEAQ. The CDR3 totals 16 residues. The ends lost 5 bases at V and 2 bases at J; junction bases unmatched: 7. The CDR3 reads CASSAGQGRTYNEQFF. CDR3 DNA sequence: TGTGCCAGCAGCGCTGGACAGGGGCGCACCTACAATGAGCAGTTCTTC. The entire variable domain, with the rest obtained from reference TRBV7-6 and TRBJ2-1, is as follows: GAGVSQSPRYKVTKRGQDVALRCDPISGHVSLYWYRQALGQGPEFLTYFNYEAQQDKSGLPNDRFSAERPEGSISTLTIQRTEQRDSAMYRCASSAGQGRTYNEQFFGPGTRLTVL.

This clonotype has more than one count but fewer than ten. The chain is built from TRBV5-1 and TRBJ2-3; 8 bases are shared with TRBD2. V was pared by 5 bases and J by 0 bases, with 8 bases of the junction left unmatched. Germline V gene lookup returns CDR1 SGHRS and CDR2 YFSETQ. The CDR3 totals 16 residues. CDR3 sequence (DNA): TGCGCCAGCAGGCCCGGGGCGGGGGGTAGCACAGATACGCAGTATTTT. Amino acids: CASRPGAGGSTDTQYF.

The CDR3 reads CASIWGQAEKLFF. DNA for the CDR3: TGCGCCAGCATATGGGGACAGGCTGAAAAACTGTTTTTT. This sequence joins TRBV4-3 and TRBJ1-4, with TRBD1 matching over 8 bases. After removal of 7 bases from V and 7 bases from J, the junction contained 5 bases not matched to a gene. Per the germline V gene, CDR1 is LGHNA and CDR2 is YSLEER. This CDR3 has 13 residues.

The chain is built from TRBV6-4 and TRBJ2-1; possibly TRBD1 for D (6 bases). The germline V gene encodes CDR1 MRHNA and CDR2 SNTAGT. The germline V and J ends were trimmed by 6 bases and 8 bases, with 17 bases remaining between them. The length of the CDR3 is 14 residues. The CDR3 DNA sequence: TGTGCCAGCAGCGATAGGACAGCATCGGATGAGCAGTTCTTC. Protein sequence: CASSDRTASDEQFF.

This clonotype was picked up a small number of times. The J gene is TRBJ1-1, the V gene TRBV15, with no clear D. V lost 1 base, J lost 0 bases, and 15 bases lay in between. Per the germline V gene, CDR1 is LNHNV and CDR2 is YYDKDF (reference sequence). CDR3 length: 17 amino acids. The CDR3 spells CATSRGGLESMNTEAFF. For the CDR3, the DNA is TGTGCCACCAGCAGAGGTGGATTAGAATCCATGAACACTGAAGCTTTCTTT.